One and the same sample provided the 15 T cell receptor beta chains below, sequenced in a study of OX40 agonist ivuxolimab in advanced cancers. Here immunoSEQ multiplex PCR was the method, and the copy in TCRdb shows in-frame clones only, minus some. The sample holds approximately 21,000 clones, approximately 80% seen once. The sequencing used CD4+ or CD8+ T cells sorted from blood, collected in a trial of the OX40 agonist ivuxolimab. The source of these receptors is an adult with an advanced solid tumor such as melanoma, head and neck, liver or kidney cancer.

In its sample, this clone was seen once. The chain employs TRBV7-9 and TRBJ2-2; perhaps D is TRBD1 or TRBD2 (5 bases each). The V end was cut by 2 bases, the J end by 4 bases, with 14 bases between. The CDR3 is 16 amino acids. Germline values: CDR1 SEHNR, CDR2 FQNEAQ (reference sequence). The chain's CDR3 is CASSLFGGLVTGELFF. CDR3 nucleotides: TGTGCCAGCAGCTTATTTGGGGGTTTAGTCACCGGGGAGCTGTTTTTT.

This clone is categorized as hyperexpanded. The rearrangement uses TRBV14 and TRBJ2-1; possible D gene TRBD1, 7 bases. Germline CDR1 reads SGHDN; CDR2 reads FVKESK. V was shortened by 0 bases and J by 5 bases, with 11 bases between the two germline ends. The CDR3 contains 15 residues. CDR3 nucleotides: TGTGCCAGCAGCCAAGAGGGCAGGGGGGACAATGAGCAGTTCTTC. Translated, it gives CASSQEGRGDNEQFF.

This rearrangement joins TRBV2 to TRBJ2-7, with D perhaps being TRBD1 or TRBD2 (5 bases each). Between the trimmed V and J ends, which lost 8 bases and 1 base, there was a span of 15 bases. CDR1 SNHLY and CDR2 FYNNEI come from the germline V gene. This CDR3 contains 14 residues. CDR3 coding DNA: TGTGCCAGCGATGGGGCTAGCTCGTCCTACGAGCAGTACTTC. Its translation: CASDGASSSYEQYF.

The chain recombines TRBV9 with TRBJ2-1; TRBD2 matches 8 bases. CDR3 size: 14 residues. CDR1 and CDR2 (germline): SGDLS, YYNGEE. V trimming: 0 bases; J trimming: 6 bases; junction bases outside the gene matches: 2. The CDR3 DNA reads TGTGCCAGCAGCGTAGAAGCGGGAGTCAATGAGCAGTTCTTC. Translation gives CASSVEAGVNEQFF.

This rearrangement joins TRBV4-1 to TRBJ2-7, with TRBD1 identical over 9 bases. Germline CDR1 and CDR2: MGHRA and YSYEKL. The CDR3 runs 14 residues. The junction had 5 bases not matched to a gene; V was cut back by 4 bases and J by 4 bases. DNA for the CDR3: TGCGCCAGCAGCCTGGACAGGGGCCTTTACGAGCAGTACTTC. Translation: CASSLDRGLYEQYF.

The chain is built from TRBV5-4 and TRBJ2-7; the match to TRBD2 covers 12 bases. CDR1 SGHNT and CDR2 YYREEE come from the germline V gene (reference sequence). The junction had 7 bases not matched to a gene; V was cut back by 4 bases and J by 2 bases. The CDR3 consists of 16 residues. For the CDR3, the DNA is TGTGCCAGCAGCCCCCGGACTAGCGGGATTCCCTACGAGCAGTACTTC. Its translation is CASSPRTSGIPYEQYF.

The chain combines TRBV7-2 with TRBJ2-1; 7 nucleotides agree with TRBD2. CDR3 size: 15 residues. Germline CDR1 is SGHTA and CDR2 is FQGNSA. After removal of 3 bases from V and 1 base from J, the junction contained 3 bases not matched to a gene. CDR3 sequence reads: CASSLTSLSYNEQFF. DNA of the CDR3: TGTGCCAGCAGCTTGACTAGCCTATCCTACAATGAGCAGTTCTTC.

V is TRBV5-1 and J is TRBJ2-3; perhaps TRBD2 as D (5 bases). The CDR3 consists of 16 residues. The V end lost 3 bases, the J end lost 4 bases, and 18 bases lay between the germline ends. Germline CDR1 SGHRS, CDR2 YFSETQ. CDR3 DNA sequence: TGCGCCAGCAGCTCGGGCCGGTTAGCGACCCCAGATACGCAGTATTTT. Translated: CASSSGRLATPDTQYF.

There are a few counts of this clone. Distinct nucleotide sequences in the sample also encode this CDR3. The chain uses TRBV5-4 and TRBJ2-1; TRBD2 aligns across 8 bases. This CDR3 is 16 amino acids long. In germline, CDR1 is SGHNT, CDR2 YYREEE (reference sequence). Unmatched junction bases numbered 9, after V lost 0 bases and J lost 7 bases. The CDR3, as DNA: TGTGCCAGCAGCTTGGGTTCGGGAGGGTGGGGAAATGAGCAGTTCTTC. Amino acids: CASSLGSGGWGNEQFF.

V is TRBV4-2 and J is TRBJ2-7, with 7 nucleotides matching TRBD2. Trimming at V came to 0 bases and at J to 1 base, leaving 9 bases not matched to a gene. Germline V gene sequence: CDR1 LGHNA, CDR2 YNFKEQ. The CDR3 length is 17 residues. The CDR3 loop reads CASSQEGTGLPSYEQYF. The DNA of the CDR3 is TGTGCCAGCAGCCAAGAAGGAACGGGACTACCTTCCTACGAGCAGTACTTC.

V usage is TRBV6-1 and J usage is TRBJ2-2, with 7 positions matching TRBD2. The CDR3 covers 15 residues. The germline CDR1 and CDR2 sequences are MNHNS and SASEGT. V was clipped by 7 bases and J by 4 bases; unmatched bases: 9. The CDR3 nucleotides read TGTGCCAGCACCATCTCCGGCGGGAGCACCGGGGAGCTGTTTTTT. Its translation is CASTISGGSTGELFF.

This clone was recorded a few times. J is TRBJ2-7 and V is TRBV10-2, with D perhaps TRBD2 (6 bases). Germline assignment: CDR1 WSHSY and CDR2 SAAADI. V shed 2 bases and J shed 6 bases, with 11 bases lying between them. The CDR3 totals 13 residues. The CDR3 here is CASSESGLGEQYF. CDR3 bases: TGCGCCAGCAGTGAGAGCGGGTTAGGCGAGCAGTACTTC.

This rearrangement joins TRBV28 to TRBJ1-5; the match to TRBD1 covers 7 bases. V dropped 1 base and J dropped 6; count of bases not matched to a gene: 9. The germline V gene has CDR1 MDHEN and CDR2 SYDVKM. The CDR3 sequence is 16 residues long. CDR3 in DNA: TGTGCCAGCAGTTTATTCGCAGGGGGTGGTGGTCAGCCCCAGCATTTT. It specifies CASSLFAGGGGQPQHF.

A note on this clone: Additional DNA sequences in this sample encode the identical CDR3. This chain links TRBV7-9 with TRBJ2-1; a possible D gene is TRBD1 (5 bases). Germline lookup yields CDR1 SEHNR and CDR2 FQNEAQ (reference sequence). Between the trimmed V and J ends, which lost 1 base and 4 bases, there was a span of 5 bases. The CDR3 totals 13 residues. As DNA, the CDR3 is TGTGCCAGCAGCTTAGGACAGTACAATGAGCAGTTCTTC. It specifies CASSLGQYNEQFF. Together with reference TRBV7-9 and TRBJ2-1, the CDR3 gives the full variable domain: DTGVSQNPRHKITKRGQNVTFRCDPISEHNRLYWYRQTLGQGPEFLTYFQNEAQLEKSRLLSDRFSAERPKGSFSTLEIQRTEQGDSAMYLCASSLGQYNEQFFGPGTRLTVL.

The genes are TRBV29-1 and TRBJ2-7; 9 bases align to TRBD2. The CDR3 is 15 residues long. V dropped 2 bases and J dropped 1; count of bases not matched to a gene: 6. The V gene's germline CDR1 is SQVTM and CDR2 ANQGSEA. The CDR3 protein is CSVELAGSSSYEQYF. The CDR3 DNA sequence: TGCAGCGTTGAACTAGCGGGGAGTAGTTCCTACGAGCAGTACTTC.